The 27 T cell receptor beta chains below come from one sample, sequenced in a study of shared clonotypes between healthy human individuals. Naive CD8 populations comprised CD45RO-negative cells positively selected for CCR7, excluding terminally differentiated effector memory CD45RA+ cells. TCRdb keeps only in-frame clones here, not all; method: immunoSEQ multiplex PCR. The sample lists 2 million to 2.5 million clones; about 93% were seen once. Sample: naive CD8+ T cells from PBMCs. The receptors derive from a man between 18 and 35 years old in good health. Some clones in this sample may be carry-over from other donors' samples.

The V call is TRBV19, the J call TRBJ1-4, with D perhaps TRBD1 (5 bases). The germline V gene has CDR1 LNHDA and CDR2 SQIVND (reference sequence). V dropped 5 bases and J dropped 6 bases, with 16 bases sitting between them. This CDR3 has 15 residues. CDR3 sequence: CASSFIRDGDEKLFF. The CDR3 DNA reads TGTGCCAGTAGTTTCATCCGGGACGGTGATGAAAAACTGTTTTTT.

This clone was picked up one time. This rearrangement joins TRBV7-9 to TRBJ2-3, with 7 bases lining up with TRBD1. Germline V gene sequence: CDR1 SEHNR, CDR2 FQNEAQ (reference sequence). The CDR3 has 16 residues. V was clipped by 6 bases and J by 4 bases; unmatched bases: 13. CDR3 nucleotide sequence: TGTGCCAGCAGAAACGAGGGGGCCGATCCACCAGATACGCAGTATTTT. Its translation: CASRNEGADPPDTQYF.

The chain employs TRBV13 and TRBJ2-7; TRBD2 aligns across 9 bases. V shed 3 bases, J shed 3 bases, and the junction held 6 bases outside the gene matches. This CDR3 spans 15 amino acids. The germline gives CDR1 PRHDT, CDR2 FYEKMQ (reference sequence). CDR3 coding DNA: TGTGCCAGCAGCTTGGTGTCTAGCGGGAACTACGAGCAGTACTTC. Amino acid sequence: CASSLVSSGNYEQYF.

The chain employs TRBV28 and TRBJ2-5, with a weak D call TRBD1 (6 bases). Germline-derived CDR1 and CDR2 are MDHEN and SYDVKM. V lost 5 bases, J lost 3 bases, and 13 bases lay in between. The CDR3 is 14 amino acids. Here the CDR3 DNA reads TGTGCCAGCAGTCCGTCAGGGGACGAAGAGACCCAGTACTTC. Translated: CASSPSGDEETQYF.

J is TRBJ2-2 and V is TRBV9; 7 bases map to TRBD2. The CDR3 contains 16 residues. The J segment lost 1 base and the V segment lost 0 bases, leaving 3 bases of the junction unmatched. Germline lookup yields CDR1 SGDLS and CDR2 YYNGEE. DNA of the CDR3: TGTGCCAGCAGCGTAGGGGGCGGGAGGAACACCGGGGAGCTGTTTTTT. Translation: CASSVGGGRNTGELFF.

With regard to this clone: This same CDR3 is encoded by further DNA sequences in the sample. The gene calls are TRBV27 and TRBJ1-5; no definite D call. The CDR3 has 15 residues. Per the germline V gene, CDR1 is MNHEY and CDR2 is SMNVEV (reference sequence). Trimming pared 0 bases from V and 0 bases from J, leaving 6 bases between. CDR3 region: CASSLSGYSNQPQHF. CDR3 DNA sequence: TGTGCCAGCAGTTTATCGGGTTATAGCAATCAGCCCCAGCATTTT.

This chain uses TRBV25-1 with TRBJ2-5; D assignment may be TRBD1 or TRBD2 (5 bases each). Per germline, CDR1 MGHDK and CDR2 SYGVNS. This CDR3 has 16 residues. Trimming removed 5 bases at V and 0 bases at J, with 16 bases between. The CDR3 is CASSLGDRGYQETQYF. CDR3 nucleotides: TGTGCCAGCAGTCTAGGGGATCGCGGGTACCAAGAGACCCAGTACTTC.

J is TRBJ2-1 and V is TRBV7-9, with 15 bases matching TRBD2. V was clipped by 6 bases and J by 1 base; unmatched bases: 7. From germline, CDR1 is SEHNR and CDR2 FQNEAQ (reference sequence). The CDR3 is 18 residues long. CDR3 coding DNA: TGTGCCAGCAGACCGGGACTAGCGGGGGGCTATTCCTACAATGAGCAGTTCTTC. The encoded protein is CASRPGLAGGYSYNEQFF.

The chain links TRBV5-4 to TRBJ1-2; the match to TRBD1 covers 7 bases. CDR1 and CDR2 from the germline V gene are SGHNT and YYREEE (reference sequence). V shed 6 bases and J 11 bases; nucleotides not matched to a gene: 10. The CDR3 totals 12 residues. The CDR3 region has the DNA TGTGCCAGCACCTCCGGGACAGAGGCATACACCTTC. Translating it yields CASTSGTEAYTF.

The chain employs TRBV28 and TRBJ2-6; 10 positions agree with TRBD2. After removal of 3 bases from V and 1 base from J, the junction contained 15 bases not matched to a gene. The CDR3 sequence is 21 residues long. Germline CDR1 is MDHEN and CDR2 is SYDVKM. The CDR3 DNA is TGTGCCAGCAGTTTCGGTTCCCCGGGACTAGCGTTCCCGTCTGGGGCCAACGTCCTGACTTTC. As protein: CASSFGSPGLAFPSGANVLTF.

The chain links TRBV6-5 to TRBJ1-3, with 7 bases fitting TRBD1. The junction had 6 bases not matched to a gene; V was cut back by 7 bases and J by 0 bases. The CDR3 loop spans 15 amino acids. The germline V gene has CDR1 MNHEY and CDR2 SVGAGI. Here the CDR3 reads CASKQDRFSGNTIYF. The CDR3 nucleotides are TGTGCCAGCAAACAGGACAGGTTCTCTGGAAACACCATATATTTT.

CDR3 loop: CASSAEQSGGRNTDTQYF. CDR3 bases: TGTGCCAGCAGCGCCGAACAGTCGGGGGGGCGCAACACAGATACGCAGTATTTT. The V and J genes are TRBV9 and TRBJ2-3; 8 bases line up with TRBD2. The CDR3 contains 18 residues. V was pared by 3 bases and J by 2 bases, with 14 bases of the junction left unmatched. Germline V gene lookup returns CDR1 SGDLS and CDR2 YYNGEE.

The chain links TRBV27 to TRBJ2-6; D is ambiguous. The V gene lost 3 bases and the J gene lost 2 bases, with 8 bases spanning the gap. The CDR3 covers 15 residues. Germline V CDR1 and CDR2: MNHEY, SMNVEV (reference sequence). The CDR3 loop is CASSFASPGANVLTF. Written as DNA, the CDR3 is TGTGCCAGCAGTTTCGCCAGCCCTGGGGCCAACGTCCTGACTTTC.

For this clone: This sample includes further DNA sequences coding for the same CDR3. Here the CDR3 DNA reads TGTGCCAGTAGTAAGGGGTCCACTGAAGCTTTCTTT. Amino acid sequence: CASSKGSTEAFF. This chain uses TRBV19 with TRBJ1-1, with a possible D match to TRBD1 (5 bases). The CDR3 spans 12 residues. V lost 4 bases and J lost 4, with 7 bases in between. CDR1 and CDR2 from the germline V gene are LNHDA and SQIVND (reference sequence).

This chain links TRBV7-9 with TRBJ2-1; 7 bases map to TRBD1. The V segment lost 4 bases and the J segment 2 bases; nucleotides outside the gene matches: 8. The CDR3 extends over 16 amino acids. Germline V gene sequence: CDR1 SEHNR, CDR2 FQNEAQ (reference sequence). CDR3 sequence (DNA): TGTGCCAGCAGCTCAAACCGGGACAGTACCTACAATGAGCAGTTCTTC. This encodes CASSSNRDSTYNEQFF.

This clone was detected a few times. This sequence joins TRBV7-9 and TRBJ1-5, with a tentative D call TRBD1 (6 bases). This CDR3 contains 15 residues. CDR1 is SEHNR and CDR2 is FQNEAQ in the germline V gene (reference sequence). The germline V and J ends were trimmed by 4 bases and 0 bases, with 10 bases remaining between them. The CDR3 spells CASSSGDISNQPQHF. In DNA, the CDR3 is TGTGCCAGCAGCTCTGGGGACATTAGCAATCAGCCCCAGCATTTT. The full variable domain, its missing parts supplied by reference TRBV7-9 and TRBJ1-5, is DTGVSQNPRHKITKRGQNVTFRCDPISEHNRLYWYRQTLGQGPEFLTYFQNEAQLEKSRLLSDRFSAERPKGSFSTLEIQRTEQGDSAMYLCASSSGDISNQPQHFGDGTRLSIL.

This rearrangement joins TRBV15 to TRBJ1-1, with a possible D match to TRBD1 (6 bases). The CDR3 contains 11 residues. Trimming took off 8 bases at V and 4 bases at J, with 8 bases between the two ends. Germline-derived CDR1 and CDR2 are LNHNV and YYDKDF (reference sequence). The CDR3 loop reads CATGQITEAFF. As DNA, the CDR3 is TGTGCCACCGGACAGATCACTGAAGCTTTCTTT.

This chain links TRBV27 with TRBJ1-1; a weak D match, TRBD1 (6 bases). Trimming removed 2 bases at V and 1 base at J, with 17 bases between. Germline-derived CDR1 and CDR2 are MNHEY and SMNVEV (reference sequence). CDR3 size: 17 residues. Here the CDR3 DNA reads TGTGCCAGCAGTTTAGGGCTCTCGGGACATCAGAACACTGAAGCTTTCTTT. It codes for CASSLGLSGHQNTEAFF.

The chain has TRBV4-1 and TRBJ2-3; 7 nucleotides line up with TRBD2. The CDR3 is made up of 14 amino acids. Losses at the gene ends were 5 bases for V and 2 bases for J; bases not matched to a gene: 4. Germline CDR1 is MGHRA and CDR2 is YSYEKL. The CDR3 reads CASSTREATDTQYF. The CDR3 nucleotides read TGCGCCAGCAGCACACGGGAGGCCACAGATACGCAGTATTTT.

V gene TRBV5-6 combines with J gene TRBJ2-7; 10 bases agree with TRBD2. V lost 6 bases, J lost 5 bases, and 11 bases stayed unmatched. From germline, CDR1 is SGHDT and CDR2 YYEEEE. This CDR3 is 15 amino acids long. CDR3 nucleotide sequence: TGTGCCAGCACGACAGCGGGAGGGCGTTCCCACGAGCAGTACTTC. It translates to CASTTAGGRSHEQYF.

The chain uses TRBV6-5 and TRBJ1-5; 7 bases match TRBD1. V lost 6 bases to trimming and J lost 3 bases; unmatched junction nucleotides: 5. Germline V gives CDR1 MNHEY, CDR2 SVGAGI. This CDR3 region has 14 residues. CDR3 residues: CASRKQGHNQPQHF. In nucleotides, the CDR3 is TGTGCCAGCAGAAAACAGGGGCACAATCAGCCCCAGCATTTT.

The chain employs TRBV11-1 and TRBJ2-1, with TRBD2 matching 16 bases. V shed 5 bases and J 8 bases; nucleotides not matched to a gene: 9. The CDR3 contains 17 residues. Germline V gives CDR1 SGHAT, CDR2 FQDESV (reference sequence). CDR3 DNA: TGTGCCAGCAGCCTGGGACTAGCGGGAGGGACCTTGGATGAGCAGTTCTTC. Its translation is CASSLGLAGGTLDEQFF.

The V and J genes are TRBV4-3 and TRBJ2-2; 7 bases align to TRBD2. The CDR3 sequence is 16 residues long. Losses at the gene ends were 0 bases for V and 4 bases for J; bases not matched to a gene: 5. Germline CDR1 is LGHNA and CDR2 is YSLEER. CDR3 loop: CASSQEGGSSTGELFF. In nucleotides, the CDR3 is TGCGCCAGCAGCCAAGAAGGCGGGAGTAGCACCGGGGAGCTGTTTTTT.

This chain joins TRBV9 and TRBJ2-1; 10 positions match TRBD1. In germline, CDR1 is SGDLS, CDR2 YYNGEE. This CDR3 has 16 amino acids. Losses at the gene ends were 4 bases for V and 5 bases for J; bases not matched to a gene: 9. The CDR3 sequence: CASSLPTGGSDNEQFF. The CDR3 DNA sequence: TGTGCCAGCAGCCTCCCGACAGGGGGCTCTGACAATGAGCAGTTCTTC.

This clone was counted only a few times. This CDR3 reads CASGGLGQYF. CDR3 bases: TGTGCCAGCGGGGGGCTCGGGCAGTACTTC. V and J are TRBV2 and TRBJ2-7; D possibly matches TRBD1 or TRBD2 (6 bases each). Germline V gene lookup returns CDR1 SNHLY and CDR2 FYNNEI. The CDR3 covers 10 residues. Trimming removed 8 bases from V and 9 bases from J, with 11 bases in between.

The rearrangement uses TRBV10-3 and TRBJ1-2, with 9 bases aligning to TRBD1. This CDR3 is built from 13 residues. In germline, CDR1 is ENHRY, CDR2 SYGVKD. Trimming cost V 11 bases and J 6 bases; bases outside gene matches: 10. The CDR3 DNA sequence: TGTGCCGTAGACGACACAGGGGGCGATGGCTACACCTTC. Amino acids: CAVDDTGGDGYTF.

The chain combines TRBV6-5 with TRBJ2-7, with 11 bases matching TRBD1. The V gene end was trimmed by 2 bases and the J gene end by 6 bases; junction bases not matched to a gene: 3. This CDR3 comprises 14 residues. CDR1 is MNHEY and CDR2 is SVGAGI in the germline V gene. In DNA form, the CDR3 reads TGTGCCAGCAGTTACAGGACAGGGGGCCCCGAGCAGTACTTC. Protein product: CASSYRTGGPEQYF.